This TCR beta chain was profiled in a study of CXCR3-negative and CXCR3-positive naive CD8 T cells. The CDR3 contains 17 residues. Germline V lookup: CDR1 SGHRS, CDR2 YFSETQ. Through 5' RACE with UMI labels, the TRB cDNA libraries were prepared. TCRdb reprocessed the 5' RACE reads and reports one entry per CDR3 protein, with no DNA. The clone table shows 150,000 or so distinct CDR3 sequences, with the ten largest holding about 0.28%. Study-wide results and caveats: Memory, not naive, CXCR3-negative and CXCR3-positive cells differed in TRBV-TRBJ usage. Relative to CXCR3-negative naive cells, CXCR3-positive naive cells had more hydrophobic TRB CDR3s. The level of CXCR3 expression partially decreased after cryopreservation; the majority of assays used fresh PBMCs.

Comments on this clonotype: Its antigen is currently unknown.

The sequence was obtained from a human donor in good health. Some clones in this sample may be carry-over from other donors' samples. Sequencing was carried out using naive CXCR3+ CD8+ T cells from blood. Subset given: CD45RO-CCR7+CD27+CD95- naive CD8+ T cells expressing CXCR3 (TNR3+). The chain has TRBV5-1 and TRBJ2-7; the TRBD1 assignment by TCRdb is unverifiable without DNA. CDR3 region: CASSSPKEKDSRYEQYF.